This record looks at one T cell receptor (beta chain) sequence and its context. The CDR3 loop spans 15 amino acids. V was pared by 4 bases and J by 6 bases, with 7 bases of the junction left unmatched. Germline lookup yields CDR1 KGHDR and CDR2 SFDVKD. This entry comes from a study of control samples from healthy donors and cancer patients. The assay was immunoSEQ multiplex PCR, and TCRdb's table has in-frame clones only and misses some. The sample comprises 100,000 to 150,000 clones, around 93% of which are singletons, and over 2% rests with the top ten. The sequenced sample was blood. This receptor was identified in a woman aged 45-59 years in good health. V and J are TRBV24-1 and TRBJ2-1; 8 bases match TRBD2. The CDR3 DNA is TGTGCCACCAGTGACCCCGGGGGGGTAGGCAATGAGCAGTTCTTC. Its protein product is CATSDPGGVGNEQFF.